The entry below gives a single TCR beta chain sequence along with its context. The data were obtained in a study of blood T cell repertoires in COVID-19. Study context: From the United States, Italy and Spain came samples of acute and convalescent COVID-19. Nucleic acid was either cDNA or gDNA, and it came from T cells, B-cell-depleted T cells, or PBMCs.

The V gene's germline CDR1 is SEHNR and CDR2 FQNEAQ (reference sequence). V dropped 0 bases and J dropped 6 bases, with 11 bases sitting between them. The CDR3 totals 14 residues. How the authors handled the data: Amplification of reference gene primers was used by the study to estimate nucleated cell counts. Sequenced by immunoSEQ multiplex PCR; TCRdb stores in-frame clones only, minus some. V, J and clone size are those of that table, while D and trimming were read from the DNA. Here the sample spans 50,000 to 65,000 clones, 76% being singletons. Input material: peripheral blood. The TCR was taken from a woman aged 50 to 60 with active or convalescent COVID-19. The rearrangement uses TRBV7-9 and TRBJ1-1, with D hard to call. The DNA for the CDR3 is TGTGCCAGCAGCTTAGCCGACACGCTCCCTGAAGCTTTCTTT. Amino acid sequence: CASSLADTLPEAFF.